These 8 T cell receptor beta chains were all obtained from the same sample, sequenced in a study of T-cell reconstitution after alpha-beta-depleted transplantation in children. The library targeted TCRbeta and was prepared with unique molecular identifiers. One entry per CDR3 protein results from TCRdb running MiXCR on the PCR reads. The sample shows about 470,000 distinct CDR3 sequences, around two fifths of them seen only once. The sequencing here drew on PBMCs, taken before TCRalphabeta/CD19-depleted stem cell transplant. All receptors come from a girl between 2 and 10 years old with aplastic anemia, due to receive a stem cell transplant.

In this sample, this clonotype turned up a few times. The rearrangement joins TRBV5-1 to TRBJ2-5; D is unresolved. The ends were cut back, 0 bases at V and 1 base at J, with 7 bases in the middle. CDR3 length: 14 residues. The germline gives CDR1 SGHRS, CDR2 YFSETQ. The CDR3 region has the DNA TGCGCCAGCAGCTTGGGGGCAGTCCAAGAGACCCAGTACTTC. This sequence encodes CASSLGAVQETQYF.

The rearrangement uses TRBV10-3 and TRBJ2-2; D is possibly TRBD1 (5 bases). V lost 7 bases and J 6 bases, leaving 15 bases between the germline ends. CDR1 and CDR2 from the germline V gene are ENHRY and SYGVKD. This CDR3 has 14 amino acids. The CDR3 region is CAITRVEGSGELFF. CDR3 in DNA: TGTGCCATCACCAGGGTCGAAGGGTCCGGGGAGCTGTTTTTT.

This clonotype was found many times. The CDR3 loop is CSADSGRGTYEQYF. The CDR3 DNA reads TGCAGTGCTGACAGCGGGAGAGGGACCTACGAGCAGTACTTC. This sequence joins TRBV20-1 and TRBJ2-7, with 8 bases matching TRBD2. Germline lookup yields CDR1 DFQATT and CDR2 SNEGSKA (reference sequence). The junction had 8 bases not matched to a gene; V was cut back by 5 bases and J by 2 bases. CDR3 length: 14 amino acids.

Only a few counts were recorded for this clonotype. The chain uses TRBV6-1 and TRBJ1-3; TRBD1 is a possible D gene (6 bases). The CDR3 length is 15 residues. V was cut by 5 bases and J by 3 bases, with 14 bases left in between. Germline lookup yields CDR1 MNHNS and CDR2 SASEGT. The CDR3 reads CASSRVDRIGNTIYF. The DNA for the CDR3 is TGTGCCAGCAGTAGGGTGGACAGAATTGGAAACACCATATATTTT.

This clonotype was seen many times. V and J are TRBV7-2 and TRBJ2-1, with 8 bases fitting TRBD2. This CDR3 region has 17 residues. Germline CDR1 SGHTA, CDR2 FQGNSA. Trimming took 6 bases from V and 0 from J; bases not matched to a gene: 10. CDR3 coding DNA: TGTGCCAGCAGGCAAACTAGCGGCCAAAGCTCCTACAATGAGCAGTTCTTC. This codes for CASRQTSGQSSYNEQFF.

This clonotype has just a few counts. The chain employs TRBV9 and TRBJ1-2; TRBD1 is a possible D gene (6 bases). The length of the CDR3 is 15 residues. With 4 bases removed from V and 0 bases from J, the gap between germline ends came to 13 bases. Germline V gene sequence: CDR1 SGDLS, CDR2 YYNGEE. The CDR3 region is CASSPTGPSNYGYTF. CDR3 DNA: TGTGCCAGCAGCCCGACAGGCCCTTCTAACTATGGCTACACCTTC.

The chain recombines TRBV7-8 with TRBJ1-1; D not certain. V lost 4 bases, J lost 1 base, and 13 bases lay in between. CDR1 is SGHVS, CDR2 FQNEAQ, per germline. This CDR3 has 15 amino acids. The CDR3 region has the DNA TGTGCCAGCAGCTCCCTGGAAGGGAGGAACACTGAAGCTTTCTTT. Protein product: CASSSLEGRNTEAFF.

The rearrangement uses TRBV3-1 and TRBJ1-2, with TRBD1 matching 8 bases. CDR1 and CDR2 from the germline V gene are LGHDT and YNNKEL (reference sequence). The V gene end was trimmed by 4 bases and the J gene end by 5 bases; junction bases not matched to a gene: 12. The CDR3 totals 16 residues. DNA of the CDR3: TGTGCCAGCAGCCCGACAGGGGCGCCAGTAGTATATGGCTACACCTTC. Protein product: CASSPTGAPVVYGYTF.